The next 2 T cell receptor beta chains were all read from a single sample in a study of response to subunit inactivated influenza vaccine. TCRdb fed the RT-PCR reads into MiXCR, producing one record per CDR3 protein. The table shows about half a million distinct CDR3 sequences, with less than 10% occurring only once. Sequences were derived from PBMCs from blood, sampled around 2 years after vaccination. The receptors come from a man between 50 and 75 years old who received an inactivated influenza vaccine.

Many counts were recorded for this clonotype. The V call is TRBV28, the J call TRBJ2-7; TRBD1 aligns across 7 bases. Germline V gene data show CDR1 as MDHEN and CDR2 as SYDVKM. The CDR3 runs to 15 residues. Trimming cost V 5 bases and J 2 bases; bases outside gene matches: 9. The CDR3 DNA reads TGTGCCAGCAGTACGACAGGGCCGGATACCTACGAGCAGTACTTC. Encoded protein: CASSTTGPDTYEQYF.

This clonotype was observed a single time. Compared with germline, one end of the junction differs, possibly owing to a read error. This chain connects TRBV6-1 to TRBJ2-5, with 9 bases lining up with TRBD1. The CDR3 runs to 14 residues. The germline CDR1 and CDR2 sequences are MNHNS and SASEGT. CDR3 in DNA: TGTGCGAGCAGGAGGGGGACAGGGATCAATACCCAGTACTTC. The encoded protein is CASRRGTGINTQYF.